This T cell receptor (beta chain) comes out of a study of blood T cell repertoires in COVID-19. At the level of the study: The origin of the acute and convalescent COVID-19 samples was the United States, Italy and Spain. In each case, the material was cDNA or gDNA derived from T cells, B-cell-depleted T cells, or PBMCs.

Authors' processing steps: Reference gene primer amplification gave nucleated cell count estimates. The table came from immunoSEQ multiplex PCR; TCRdb's copy has only in-frame clones and leaves some out. V and J calls and clone size follow that table, whereas D and trimming were derived from the DNA. The repertoire has around 230,000 clones, approximately 80% of them found once; the top ten carry around 26%. Sequenced: peripheral blood. The receptor was isolated from a man aged 35 to 55 with acute or convalescent COVID-19.

The CDR3 DNA is TGTGCCAGCAGTTTCATTGGGAGAGTAGACTCAACTAATGAAAAACTGTTTTTT. Encoded protein: CASSFIGRVDSTNEKLFF. The chain has TRBV28 and TRBJ1-4; D is unclear. The germline CDR1 and CDR2 sequences are MDHEN and SYDVKM. V lost 3 bases, J lost 0 bases, and 17 bases lay in between. The CDR3 consists of 18 residues.